The following is a TCR beta chain sequence with its context. Its antigen is currently unknown. Every isolated RNA sample was fully reverse transcribed, so sequencing captured expressed TCRB transcripts. Sequencing used immunoSEQ multiplex PCR; TCRdb keeps in-frame clones, though not all of them. This sample has approximately 150,000 clones, with approximately 10% found just once. The data derive from a study of beta chain features in type 1 diabetes. Across the study: The patient and healthy donor groups were comparable for age, gender and cell yields.

Study outcomes and limitations: Compared with healthy donors, patients appeared to share more similar naive, central memory and regulatory TCRB repertoires. Shorter TCRB CDR3s, moderately but significantly so, were found in Type 1 diabetes patients in all four CD4+ subsets.

Sequences were obtained from central memory CD4+ T cells from blood. The clonotype was recovered from a young man with type 1 diabetes.

CDR3 DNA: TGTGCCAGCAGTGGGCAGCGGGGGGGTTTCGACGAGCAGTACTTC. Amino acids: CASSGQRGGFDEQYF. The chain uses TRBV6-1 and TRBJ2-7; TRBD2 matches 10 bases. Trimming removed 4 bases from V and 5 bases from J; junction bases left unmatched: 8. Germline loops: CDR1 MNHNS, CDR2 SASEGT. The CDR3 has 15 residues.